The 18 T cell receptor beta chains reported below all come from one sample, sequenced in a study of identical twins. TCRdb analysed the 5' RACE reads with MiXCR anew, one entry per CDR3 protein. The table records hundreds of thousands of distinct CDR3 sequences, about 9.4% of them present only once. These same records also appear under a second study, on yellow fever vaccine responses in identical twins.

Sequencing input: PBMCs. The receptors originated from a woman aged 18-30 years in good health.

This clonotype showed up many times. The chain employs TRBV7-3 and TRBJ2-1; possible D gene TRBD2, 7 bases. CDR1 SGHTA and CDR2 FQGTGA come from the germline V gene. This CDR3 has 15 amino acids. Deletions cut 2 bases from V and 6 bases from J, with 14 bases between. CDR3 in amino acids: CASSLLGGPSNEQFF. In DNA, the CDR3 is TGTGCCAGCAGCTTATTGGGGGGGCCTTCCAATGAGCAGTTCTTC.

The chain recombines TRBV15 with TRBJ2-1; D gene unclear. V was trimmed by 0 bases and J by 9 bases, leaving 12 bases between them. The germline V gene has CDR1 LNHNV and CDR2 YYDKDF (reference sequence). The length of the CDR3 is 14 residues. The CDR3 DNA sequence: TGTGCCACCAGCAGAGATGAGGAGTTACCTGAGCAGTTCTTC. This gives the protein CATSRDEELPEQFF.

This clonotype has only a few counts. This rearrangement joins TRBV3-1 to TRBJ1-5; D might be TRBD1 (5 bases). The CDR3 loop spans 14 amino acids. Germline V gene data show CDR1 as LGHDT and CDR2 as YNNKEL (reference sequence). Trimming pared 2 bases from V and 1 base from J, leaving 6 bases between. CDR3: CASSQWDSNQPQHF. The CDR3 nucleotides read TGTGCCAGCAGCCAATGGGACAGCAATCAGCCCCAGCATTTT.

This clonotype turned up a few times. The chain employs TRBV11-1 and TRBJ2-7; the match to TRBD1 covers 12 bases. The germline V gene encodes CDR1 SGHAT and CDR2 FQDESV (reference sequence). Germline trimming cut 5 bases from V and 1 base from J; bases unmatched to any gene: 12. The length of the CDR3 is 18 residues. CDR3 protein: CASSPLGQGAPRSYEQYF. In DNA, the CDR3 is TGTGCCAGCAGCCCTCTGGGACAGGGGGCGCCCCGGTCCTACGAGCAGTACTTC.

The chain couples TRBV2 to TRBJ2-7; D ambiguous. This CDR3 is 12 amino acids long. CDR1 is SNHLY, CDR2 FYNNEI, per germline. The V gene lost 0 bases and the J gene lost 5 bases, with 5 bases spanning the gap. Here the CDR3 DNA reads TGTGCCAGCAGTGAAGCTTGGAACGAGCAGTACTTC. This codes for CASSEAWNEQYF. Supplemented by reference TRBV2 and TRBJ2-7, the full variable domain reads EPEVTQTPSHQVTQMGQEVILRCVPISNHLYFYWYRQILGQKVEFLVSFYNNEISEKSEIFDDQFSVERPDGSNFTLKIRSTKLEDSAMYFCASSEAWNEQYFGPGTRLTVT.

This clonotype was counted ten times or more. The gene calls are TRBV12-3 or TRBV12-4 and TRBJ2-2, with 10 positions matching TRBD2. With 6 bases clipped from V and 6 bases from J, the junction kept 4 bases outside the gene matches. The CDR3 runs to 14 residues. CDR3 in amino acids: CASSRTSGPGELFF. DNA for the CDR3: TGTGCCAGCAGCCGGACTAGCGGACCCGGGGAGCTGTTTTTT.

The genes are TRBV10-3 and TRBJ1-4; D is undetermined. Germline assignment: CDR1 ENHRY and CDR2 SYGVKD. The CDR3 runs 13 residues. Trimming pared 0 bases from V and 7 bases from J, leaving 6 bases between. Here the CDR3 reads CAISESGSEKLFF. For the CDR3, the DNA is TGTGCCATCAGTGAGTCCGGGTCTGAAAAACTGTTTTTT.

The chain couples TRBV5-6 to TRBJ2-1, with D possibly TRBD1 on 5 matching bases. Trimming cost V 3 bases and J 8 bases, with 15 bases left between them. CDR1 and CDR2 (germline): SGHDT, YYEEEE. This CDR3 contains 14 residues. The CDR3 DNA follows: TGTGCCAGCAGCTATTCAGGGAAAATTTATGAGCAGTTCTTC. It is translated as CASSYSGKIYEQFF.

This clonotype was recorded a few times. Here the CDR3 reads CASSYHTSGLQETQYF. In nucleotides, the CDR3 is TGTGCCAGCAGTTACCATACCTCTGGTCTCCAAGAGACCCAGTACTTC. J is TRBJ2-5 and V is TRBV6-2 or TRBV6-3; D unresolved. Trimming removed 2 bases from V and 1 base from J, with 14 bases in between. CDR1 is MNHEY, CDR2 SVGEGT, per germline. This CDR3 contains 16 residues.

This clonotype was detected only a few times. V and J are TRBV29-1 and TRBJ1-1; tentative D call: TRBD1 (6 bases). The CDR3 sequence is 13 residues long. Germline lookup yields CDR1 SQVTM and CDR2 ANQGSEA. V was trimmed by 5 bases and J by 0 bases, leaving 10 bases between them. The CDR3 spells CSVRGYMNTEAFF. The CDR3 DNA is TGCAGCGTTAGGGGGTACATGAACACTGAAGCTTTCTTT.

Only a few counts were recorded for this clonotype. The CDR3 DNA reads TGTGCCAGCAGTTTATCGATTGTGGACAGGGCCTACGAGCAGTACTTC. Translation gives CASSLSIVDRAYEQYF. The V and J genes are TRBV27 and TRBJ2-7, with 8 nucleotides matching TRBD1. The junction had 6 bases not matched to a gene; V was cut back by 0 bases and J by 2 bases. CDR1 is MNHEY, CDR2 SMNVEV, per germline (reference sequence). The CDR3 totals 16 residues.

This clonotype was found a few times. V gene TRBV9 combines with J gene TRBJ2-5; 8 bases match TRBD2. The CDR3 contains 13 residues. After removal of 4 bases from V and 5 bases from J, the junction contained 4 bases not matched to a gene. Germline CDR1 and CDR2: SGDLS and YYNGEE. The CDR3, as DNA: TGTGCCAGCAGCCTCAGGACTAGCGAGACCCAGTACTTC. Its protein product is CASSLRTSETQYF.

This clonotype has only a few counts. A junction end diverges from the germline sequence, so it may reflect a read error. The chain recombines TRBV4-3 with TRBJ2-7; D may be TRBD2 (6 bases). Germline V CDR1 and CDR2: LGHNA, YSLEER. CDR3 length: 15 amino acids. The CDR3 here is CASSQGDRDSNEQYF. The CDR3 DNA sequence: TGCGCCAGCAGCCAAGGGGATCGGGACTCCAACGAGCAGTACTTC.

The genes are TRBV2 and TRBJ2-5, with TRBD1 matching over 8 bases. The CDR3 consists of 15 residues. Germline CDR1 reads SNHLY; CDR2 reads FYNNEI. V shed 6 bases, J shed 1 base, and the junction held 7 bases outside the gene matches. CDR3 in DNA: TGTGCCAGCAGAGCGACCGGGACAGGCCAAGAGACCCAGTACTTC. This gives the protein CASRATGTGQETQYF.

This clonotype was recorded many times. This rearrangement joins TRBV6-1 to TRBJ2-1; D perhaps matches TRBD1 (7 bases). Germline V lookup: CDR1 MNHNS, CDR2 SASEGT. V was shortened by 6 bases and J by 6 bases, with 18 bases between the two germline ends. The CDR3 is 15 amino acids. The CDR3 DNA sequence: TGTGCCAGCAGCCCAGGGGGTGGGGGGATCAATGAGCAGTTCTTC. It specifies CASSPGGGGINEQFF.

This chain links TRBV6-2 or TRBV6-3 with TRBJ1-2; the D gene is possibly TRBD1 (6 bases). Germline V lookup: CDR1 MNHEY, CDR2 SVGEGT. This CDR3 contains 14 residues. Trimming took 6 bases from V and 4 from J, leaving 15 bases between them. The CDR3 bases are TGTGCCAGCAGACCCAACGGACAGTTCTATGGCTACACCTTC. Protein product: CASRPNGQFYGYTF.

This clonotype occurred a few times. V is TRBV28 and J is TRBJ2-7; 10 bases are a match to TRBD2. CDR3 length: 19 amino acids. With V trimmed by 1 base and J by 3 bases, 15 bases remained unmatched. The V gene's germline CDR1 is MDHEN and CDR2 SYDVKM. The CDR3 DNA follows: TGTGCCAGCAGTTTATTTCGCCGGGTTCGGGCTAGCGGGAGCTACGAGCAGTACTTC. This codes for CASSLFRRVRASGSYEQYF.

This clonotype was detected ten times or more. The CDR3 loop is CSARETSKNIQYF. The CDR3 DNA reads TGCAGTGCTAGAGAGACTAGCAAAAACATTCAGTACTTC. The chain uses TRBV20-1 and TRBJ2-4, with D possibly TRBD2 on 6 matching bases. CDR3 size: 13 residues. V lost 0 bases to trimming and J lost 3 bases, with 6 bases between them. Per the germline V gene, CDR1 is DFQATT and CDR2 is SNEGSKA (reference sequence).